This TCR beta chain was sequenced in a study of cytomegalovirus exposure and HLA in healthy donors. The study's findings and limits: Trimming of TCR beta V- and J-genes showed a link, identified in a later analysis, to a missense DCLRE1C variant.

Germline values: CDR1 MNHEY, CDR2 SMNVEV (reference sequence). The CDR3 is 15 amino acids. Between the trimmed V and J ends, which lost 2 bases and 3 bases, there was a span of 14 bases. Use of 60 Vbeta and 13 Jbeta primers characterized the PCR. Clones were sequenced by immunoSEQ multiplex PCR, and TCRdb holds only the in-frame ones, with some missing. The sample holds under 150,000 clones, around 81% seen once. Concerning this clone: What it binds is not known.

Sequencing was performed on PBMCs. The chain links TRBV27 to TRBJ2-7; D is possibly TRBD1 (5 bases). The clonotype was recovered from a woman aged 45-60 years in good health and CMV-seronegative. The CDR3 coding sequence is TGTGCCAGCAGTTTAAAGGGGTGGCCCTTCTACGAGCAGTACGTC. Protein sequence: CASSLKGWPFYEQYV.